This T cell receptor beta chain emerged from a study of cytomegalovirus exposure and HLA in healthy donors. This CDR3 contains 17 residues. Trimming at V came to 4 bases and at J to 0 bases, leaving 9 bases not matched to a gene. The germline CDR1 and CDR2 sequences are SGDLS and YYNGEE. Points from the study as a whole: Segments of the TCR beta V type were, in most cases, productive about 87% or about 30% of the time in an earlier analysis.

As regards this clone: Its antigen is unknown.

Primers: 60 Vbeta forward and 13 Jbeta reverse. Using immunoSEQ multiplex PCR, the repertoire was profiled, and TCRdb retains in-frame clones only, with some absent. Of about 130,000 clones in the sample, approximately 85% are singletons; the top ten hold about 7%. The chain is built from TRBV9 and TRBJ1-4; 7 bases are shared with TRBD1. Input material: PBMCs. This receptor was identified in a woman aged 25 to 39 in good health and CMV-seropositive. In nucleotides, the CDR3 is TGTGCCAGCAGCCCCCGGGACAGACCGTCAACTAATGAAAAACTGTTTTTT. This sequence encodes CASSPRDRPSTNEKLFF. Complete variable domain (other parts from reference TRBV9 and TRBJ1-4): DSGVTQTPKHLITATGQRVTLRCSPRSGDLSVYWYQQSLDQGLQFLIQYYNGEERAKGNILERFSAQQFPDLHSELNLSSLELGDSALYFCASSPRDRPSTNEKLFFGSGTQLSVL.